Below, 20 T cell receptor beta chains from the same sample are listed, as sequenced in a study of blood T cells in healthy people across ages. Through a sample-barcoded 5' primer and a J-beta primer mix, a second PCR was run for about 6 to 12 cycles. TCRdb re-called the 5' RACE reads through MiXCR, storing one row per CDR3 protein. The sample records 950,000 to 1,200,000 distinct CDR3 sequences, approximately 38% being singletons. The specimen sequenced was blood. The receptors derive from a man younger than 35 in good health.

A few counts support this clonotype. This CDR3 is CAINLDGINQPQHF. The CDR3, as DNA: TGTGCCATCAACCTCGACGGAATCAATCAGCCCCAGCATTTT. The rearrangement uses TRBV10-3 and TRBJ1-5; D is uncertain. Trimming stripped 7 bases from V and 3 bases from J, with 13 bases between. Germline values: CDR1 ENHRY, CDR2 SYGVKD. CDR3 size: 14 residues.

The chain carries TRBV7-6 and TRBJ2-7; either TRBD1 or TRBD2 may fit D (5 bases each). Germline loops: CDR1 SGHVS, CDR2 FNYEAQ. This CDR3 comprises 18 residues. Deletions cut 0 bases from V and 7 bases from J, with 25 bases between. The CDR3 protein is CASSLATPSFGDDNEQYF. The CDR3 DNA is TGTGCCAGCAGCTTAGCAACCCCCTCCTTTGGGGACGATAATGAGCAGTACTTC.

Comments on this clonotype: Since a much larger clone is just one base distant, this may be a read error. The J gene is TRBJ1-1, the V gene TRBV10-3, with 7 bases lining up with TRBD1. Germline V gene data show CDR1 as ENHRY and CDR2 as SYGVKD. With V trimmed by 6 bases and J by 1 base, 2 bases remained unmatched. The CDR3 is made up of 13 amino acids. The CDR3 spells CAISRQGNTEAFF. CDR3 coding DNA: TGTGCCATCAGCCGACAGGGGAACACTGAAGCTTTCTTT.

The chain employs TRBV2 and TRBJ1-5; a possible D gene is TRBD1 (5 bases). Trimming pared 6 bases from V and 0 bases from J, leaving 12 bases between. Per the germline V gene, CDR1 is SNHLY and CDR2 is FYNNEI. This CDR3 is built from 15 residues. CDR3 amino acids: CASRVRDGSNQPQHF. In nucleotides, the CDR3 is TGTGCCAGCAGGGTCCGGGACGGTAGCAATCAGCCCCAGCATTTT.

The rearrangement joins TRBV4-3 to TRBJ2-6; a weak D match, TRBD2 (5 bases). The CDR3 consists of 17 residues. Trimming left V 1 base short and J 2 bases short, with 12 bases between. The germline gives CDR1 LGHNA, CDR2 YSLEER. In DNA form, the CDR3 reads TGCGCCAGCAGCCAAGTGGTTTCGGGAACTGGGGCCAACGTCCTGACTTTC. As protein: CASSQVVSGTGANVLTF.

This clonotype was seen a handful of times. This chain uses TRBV10-3 with TRBJ2-7; maybe TRBD1 (5 bases). CDR1 and CDR2 (germline): ENHRY, SYGVKD. Trimming shortened V by 0 bases and J by 3 bases, and 12 bases separated the two germline ends. CDR3 length: 15 residues. CDR3 DNA: TGTGCCATCAGTGAGTCTCAGGGAAGCCACTACGAGCAGTACTTC. Residues: CAISESQGSHYEQYF.

The chain carries TRBV20-1 and TRBJ1-1; D not resolved. The V and J ends lost 3 bases and 0 bases respectively, with 5 bases between them. This CDR3 is built from 12 residues. Germline V gives CDR1 DFQATT, CDR2 SNEGSKA (reference sequence). The CDR3 here is CSASGMNTEAFF. CDR3 in DNA: TGCAGTGCTAGTGGGATGAACACTGAAGCTTTCTTT.

Of note for this clonotype: A much more abundant neighbour one base away suggests this may be a read error. The gene calls are TRBV4-1 and TRBJ2-1; D uncertain. Germline CDR1 MGHRA, CDR2 YSYEKL. The CDR3 consists of 17 residues. The DNA for the CDR3 is TGCGCCGGCAGCCCACATCCTGGAAAGAGCTCCTACAATGAGCAGTTCTTC. It translates to CAGSPHPGKSSYNEQFF.

The chain recombines TRBV28 with TRBJ1-1; D is uncertain. CDR1 MDHEN and CDR2 SYDVKM come from the germline V gene. V was trimmed by 4 bases and J by 0 bases, leaving 12 bases between them. The CDR3 covers 15 residues. CDR3 in amino acids: CASSSRPGMNTEAFF. Here the CDR3 DNA reads TGTGCCAGCAGTTCGAGACCGGGCATGAACACTGAAGCTTTCTTT.

The chain couples TRBV9 to TRBJ1-4; D gene uncertain. From germline, CDR1 is SGDLS and CDR2 YYNGEE. The CDR3 spans 14 residues. The V gene lost 6 bases and the J gene lost 5 bases, with 14 bases spanning the gap. This CDR3 is CASTVGSENEKLFF. CDR3 nucleotides: TGTGCCAGCACCGTCGGGTCAGAGAATGAAAAACTGTTTTTT.

A few counts support this clonotype. The V and J genes are TRBV29-1 and TRBJ1-1, with D possibly TRBD1 on 5 matching bases. Germline CDR1 reads SQVTM; CDR2 reads ANQGSEA. The length of the CDR3 is 15 residues. V dropped 7 bases and J dropped 7 bases, with 25 bases sitting between them. The chain's CDR3 is CSANGQGVSGFEAFF. The DNA of the CDR3 is TGCAGCGCCAATGGCCAGGGAGTGAGCGGATTTGAAGCTTTCTTT.

The chain employs TRBV7-2 and TRBJ2-1; perhaps TRBD1 as D (6 bases). This CDR3 contains 14 residues. Germline values: CDR1 SGHTA, CDR2 FQGNSA. V shed 7 bases and J shed 0 bases, with 10 bases lying between them. CDR3 in DNA: TGTGCCAGCACCCTCAGGGGCTCCTACAATGAGCAGTTCTTC. It codes for CASTLRGSYNEQFF. Full variable domain (rest looked up from reference TRBV7-2 and TRBJ2-1): GAGVSQSPSNKVTEKGKDVELRCDPISGHTALYWYRQSLGQGLEFLIYFQGNSAPDKSGLPSDRFSAERTGGSVSTLTIQRTQQEDSAVYLCASTLRGSYNEQFFGPGTRLTVL.

The V call is TRBV7-2, the J call TRBJ1-2, with 7 bases matching TRBD1. The CDR3 runs 15 residues. CDR1 and CDR2 from the germline V gene are SGHTA and FQGNSA. Losses at the gene ends were 5 bases for V and 4 bases for J; bases not matched to a gene: 10. The CDR3 loop reads CASSQTPTGSYGYTF. The CDR3 DNA is TGTGCCAGCAGCCAAACCCCGACAGGGTCCTATGGCTACACCTTC.

This clonotype came up a few times. J is TRBJ1-1 and V is TRBV29-1, with 9 nucleotides matching TRBD1. V dropped 5 bases and J dropped 1; count of bases not matched to a gene: 5. The CDR3 sequence is 14 residues long. CDR1 SQVTM and CDR2 ANQGSEA come from the germline V gene. The CDR3 DNA is TGCAGCGTTAAACCGGGACAGGGGAACACTGAAGCTTTCTTT. Residues: CSVKPGQGNTEAFF.

The gene calls are TRBV29-1 and TRBJ1-2; D is unclear. V was shortened by 7 bases and J by 3 bases, with 15 bases between the two germline ends. CDR1 SQVTM and CDR2 ANQGSEA come from the germline V gene. The CDR3 extends over 13 amino acids. CDR3 loop: CSATQDSDYGYTF. The CDR3 region has the DNA TGCAGCGCGACCCAGGATTCGGACTATGGCTACACCTTC. Full variable domain (remainder filled in from reference TRBV29-1 and TRBJ1-2): SAVISQKPSRDICQRGTSLTIQCQVDSQVTMMFWYRQQPGQSLTLIATANQGSEATYESGFVIDKFPISRPNLTFSTLTVSNMSPEDSSIYLCSATQDSDYGYTFGSGTRLTVV.

J is TRBJ2-3 and V is TRBV20-1; TRBD2 matches at 8 bases. CDR1 is DFQATT, CDR2 SNEGSKA, per germline (reference sequence). The CDR3 covers 16 residues. Germline trimming cut 5 bases from V and 0 bases from J; bases unmatched to any gene: 10. The CDR3 loop is CSAATSGGTSTDTQYF. CDR3 nucleotides: TGCAGTGCTGCTACATCGGGGGGGACAAGCACAGATACGCAGTATTTT.

This sequence joins TRBV20-1 and TRBJ2-1; 11 bases align to TRBD1. Per germline, CDR1 DFQATT and CDR2 SNEGSKA (reference sequence). The V segment lost 4 bases and the J segment 8 bases; nucleotides outside the gene matches: 10. The CDR3 sequence is 15 residues long. The CDR3 is CSATTRDRGRYEQFF. The CDR3, as DNA: TGCAGTGCTACCACAAGGGACAGGGGGAGGTATGAGCAGTTCTTC.

The chain joins TRBV6-5 to TRBJ2-7; 10 nucleotides match TRBD1. CDR1 is MNHEY and CDR2 is SVGAGI in the germline V gene. V dropped 5 bases and J dropped 4; count of bases not matched to a gene: 8. The CDR3 extends over 15 amino acids. The CDR3 loop is CASSPYGQGVYEQYF. DNA of the CDR3: TGTGCCAGCAGTCCATATGGACAGGGGGTTTACGAGCAGTACTTC.

Concerning this clonotype itself: At one of its ends the junction is not consistent with the germline gene, which may arise from a read error. The CDR3 DNA reads TGTGCCAGCTGCTTAGCAGAATTATCCTACGAGCAGTACTTC. Protein sequence: CASCLAELSYEQYF. The V and J genes are TRBV7-9 and TRBJ2-7; D is unclear. Germline CDR1 is SEHNR and CDR2 is FQNEAQ (reference sequence). The CDR3 contains 14 residues.

The chain uses TRBV7-2 and TRBJ1-2; perhaps TRBD1 as D (5 bases). Germline CDR1 SGHTA, CDR2 FQGNSA. The CDR3 length is 17 residues. Trimming pared 5 bases from V and 5 bases from J, leaving 24 bases between. The CDR3 spells CASSTLPGTAEGYGYTF. The CDR3 DNA reads as TGTGCCAGCAGCACCCTTCCTGGGACTGCTGAGGGGTATGGCTACACCTTC.